This section outlines one T cell receptor (beta chain) sequence together with its context. The data originate from a study of somatic mutations in cytotoxic T cells in rheumatoid arthritis. V lost 3 bases to trimming and J lost 8 bases, with 11 bases between them. The CDR3 totals 12 residues. Per germline, CDR1 SGHNT and CDR2 YYREEE (reference sequence). Assay used: immunoSEQ multiplex PCR; TCRdb lists only in-frame clones, some missing. Seen here are around 6,300 clones, approximately 70% observed once, and the top ten hold 35%. The CD4+ and CD8+ fractions came from positive magnetic bead selection and were purity-checked by flow cytometry.

The genes are TRBV5-4 and TRBJ1-1, with D possibly TRBD1 on 5 matching bases. Input material: CD8+ T cells sorted from blood. The clonotype comes from a woman aged 50 to 65 in good health. The CDR3 DNA sequence: TGTGCCAGCAGCTCGGAGGGGCCCGAAGCTTTCTTT. Amino acid sequence: CASSSEGPEAFF.